This TCR beta chain derives from a study of cytotoxic CD8 clonotypes in ibrutinib-treated CLL. The CDR3 is 13 amino acids. V lost 5 bases to trimming and J lost 6 bases; unmatched junction nucleotides: 6. Germline CDR1 and CDR2: SQVTM and ANQGSEA. The assay was immunoSEQ multiplex PCR, and TCRdb's table has in-frame clones only and misses some. The sample includes roughly 300,000 clones, 70% to 80% of them seen just once. This chain uses TRBV29-1 with TRBJ2-2; TRBD2 matches 7 bases. The sample in question was PBMCs, obtained at disease progression, from a patient treated with ibrutinib. The receptor was derived from a human donor with chronic lymphocytic leukemia. CDR3 bases: TGCAGCGTTATAAGACTAGCAGCCGGGGAGCTGTTTTTT. The encoded protein is CSVIRLAAGELFF.